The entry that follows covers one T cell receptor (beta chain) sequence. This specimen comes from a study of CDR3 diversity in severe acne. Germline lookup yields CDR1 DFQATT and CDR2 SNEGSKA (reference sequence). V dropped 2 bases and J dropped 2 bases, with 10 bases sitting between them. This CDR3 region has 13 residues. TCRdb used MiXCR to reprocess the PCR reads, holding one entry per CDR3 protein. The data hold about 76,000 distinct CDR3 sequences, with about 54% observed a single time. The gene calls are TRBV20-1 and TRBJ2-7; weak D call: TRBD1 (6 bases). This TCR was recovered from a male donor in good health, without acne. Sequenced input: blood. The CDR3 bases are TGCAGTGCTAGACGGGACACCCCCTACGAGCAGTACTTC. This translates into CSARRDTPYEQYF.